These T cell receptor beta chains were read from a single sample in a study of T cell responses to AZD1222 COVID-19 vaccine. Using immunoSEQ multiplex PCR, the repertoire was profiled, and TCRdb retains in-frame clones only, with some absent. Of 150,000 to 200,000 clones in the sample, about 92% are singletons; the top ten hold roughly 2.2%. Sequencing used peripheral blood, obtained on day 0 of AZD1222 vaccination. The receptor source for this set is an adult in good health. The CDR3 runs from the conserved cysteine through the conserved F or W. The order of the fields is V gene, J gene, D gene, clone size, CDR3 DNA, CDR3 protein. D genes are given only for firm matches. Size tells how often a clone was seen (once, few, many) or the class of an expanded clone, and some rows leave it out.

>TRBV19|TRBJ1-1|NA|NA
TGTGCCAGTAGTAATCTGACTGAGGATATCCGAGCTTTCTTT
CASSNLTEDIRAFF
>TRBV7-2|TRBJ2-1|NA|few
TGTGCCAGCAGCTTAGAAAACGGACGCCCTTCAAATGAGCAGTTCTTC
CASSLENGRPSNEQFF
>TRBV6-5|TRBJ2-5|NA|NA
TGTGCCAGCAGTAAACCACTAGCTCGAGAGACCCAGTACTTC
CASSKPLARETQYF
>TRBV19|TRBJ1-2|NA|NA
TGTGCCAGTAGTATAGAGGCCAAGAACTATGGCTACACCTTC
CASSIEAKNYGYTF
>TRBV21-1|TRBJ2-5|NA|NA
TGTGCCAGCAGCAACGACAGACCATACCAAGAGACCCAGTACTTC
CASSNDRPYQETQYF
>TRBV3-1/TRBV3-2|TRBJ2-1|NA|NA
TGTGCCAGCAGCCAAGATTTTGGGCAGGGGACCTACAATGAGCAGTTCTTC
CASSQDFGQGTYNEQFF
>TRBV9|TRBJ1-2|NA|NA
TGTGCCAGCAGCGTAGCCGATACAGCAGGGTACTATGGCTACACCTTC
CASSVADTAGYYGYTF
>TRBV4-1|TRBJ2-7|NA|NA
TGCGCCAGCAGCCAAGAAGGGGCCTATTTCTACGAGCAGTACTTC
CASSQEGAYFYEQYF
>TRBV10-3|TRBJ1-5|NA|NA
TGTGCCATCAGTGAGTCAGTAGATCAGCCCCAGCATTTT
CAISESVDQPQHF
>TRBV19|TRBJ1-4|TRBD1|NA
TGTGCCAGTAGCCCAGGACAGGGCGGTAATGAAAAACTGTTTTTT
CASSPGQGGNEKLFF
>TRBV7-6|TRBJ2-7|NA|NA
TGTGCCAGCAGCTTAGTGGGTACAGATTCGAGGTACGAGCAGTACTTC
CASSLVGTDSRYEQYF
>TRBV19|TRBJ2-2|TRBD1|NA
TGTGCCAGTAGTCCGTTGGACAGGGGAGTCAACACCGGGGAGCTGTTTTTT
CASSPLDRGVNTGELFF
>TRBV30|TRBJ1-3|NA|NA
TGTGCCTGGAGTGTACATGTTGCAAACACCATATATTTT
CAWSVHVANTIYF
>TRBV2|TRBJ2-7|TRBD1|NA
TGTGCCAGCAGTGAAGCGGGACAGGGCCCCTACGAGCAGTACTTC
CASSEAGQGPYEQYF
>TRBV6-5|TRBJ1-1|NA|NA
TGTGCCAGCAGTTCGTATTGGGTCCCGGACACTGAAGCTTTCTTT
CASSSYWVPDTEAFF
>TRBV1|TRBJ1-2|NA|NA
TGCACCAGCAGCCGTCTCCGGGACAGGTCCGCGGGAGGCTACACCTTC
CTSSRLRDRSAGGYTF
>TRBV2|TRBJ1-2|NA|once
TGTGCCAGCAGTGGCCGACAGAGAGCTAACTATGGCTACACCTTC
CASSGRQRANYGYTF
>TRBV7-3|TRBJ1-6|NA|NA
TGTGCCAGCAGCTTAACACAGGGAGGGAGCGGTTCACCCCTCCACTTT
CASSLTQGGSGSPLHF
>TRBV24-1|TRBJ2-1|TRBD2|NA
TGTGCCACCAGTGATGCGGGGACTAGCTCTTACAATGAGCAGTTCTTC
CATSDAGTSSYNEQFF
>TRBV2|TRBJ1-5|NA|NA
TGTGCCAGCAGTGAACCTGGACAGATAGGTCAGCCCCAGCATTTT
CASSEPGQIGQPQHF
>TRBV19|TRBJ1-4|NA|NA
TGTGCCAGTAGGGTGGACATTCGTGGTGAAAAACTGTTTTTT
CASRVDIRGEKLFF
>TRBV7-9|TRBJ1-3|TRBD1|NA
TGTGCCAGCAGCGCGGGACAGGGGCTGAGTGGCACCATATATTTT
CASSAGQGLSGTIYF
>TRBV18|TRBJ2-1|NA|once
TGTGCCAGCCTCGAAGGGATAAACAATGAGCAGTTCTTC
CASLEGINNEQFF
>TRBV28|TRBJ1-5|NA|NA
TGTGCCACCACACTTCCCGAGGGCAATCAGCCCCAGCATTTT
CATTLPEGNQPQHF
>TRBV6-5|TRBJ1-4|TRBD1|NA
TGTGCCAGCAGTAATGGACAGGACGTCAGTGAAAAACTGTTTTTT
CASSNGQDVSEKLFF
>TRBV19|TRBJ1-4|NA|NA
TGTGCCAGTAGGCCGGGGTCGGCAGGGATTGAAAAACTGTTTTTT
CASRPGSAGIEKLFF
>TRBV5-4|TRBJ1-2|NA|NA
TGTGCCAGCAGCTTGTCCGCCGGGGGCGGCTCGCGGGGCTACACCTTC
CASSLSAGGGSRGYTF
>TRBV28|TRBJ1-2|NA|NA
TGTGCCAGCAGTTTCAACAACTATGGCTACACCTTC
CASSFNNYGYTF
>TRBV19|TRBJ2-2|NA|NA
TGTGCCAGTAACGTGAGGGCACAAAACACCGGGGAGCTGTTTTTT
CASNVRAQNTGELFF
>TRBV27|TRBJ1-5|NA|NA
TGTGCCAGCAGTTTAGTCCCCCCGCCCCAGCATTTT
CASSLVPPPQHF
>TRBV18|TRBJ2-3|NA|NA
TGTGCCAGCTCACCACCGCAGTCAACTAGCACAGATACGCAGTATTTT
CASSPPQSTSTDTQYF
>TRBV18|TRBJ1-6|TRBD1|NA
TGTGCCAGCTCAAAAAGACAGGGGGCCGACTCACCCCTCCACTTT
CASSKRQGADSPLHF
>TRBV4-2|TRBJ1-5|NA|NA
TGTGCCAGCAGCCAACTTGACAGCTACAATCAGCCCCAGCATTTT
CASSQLDSYNQPQHF
>TRBV19|TRBJ1-4|TRBD1|NA
TGTGCCAGTACTCGACAGGGCCTGGGTGGTGAAAAACTGTTTTTT
CASTRQGLGGEKLFF
>TRBV7-2|TRBJ1-1|NA|NA
TGTGCCAGCAGCCCTCCGGGGGGCACTGAAGCTTTCTTT
CASSPPGGTEAFF
>TRBV25-1|TRBJ1-2|TRBD1|NA
TGTGCCAGCAGTACCCCCGGGACAGGGGACTATGGCTACACCTTC
CASSTPGTGDYGYTF
>TRBV30|TRBJ1-5|TRBD1|NA
TGTGCCTGGAGTGTCGGGACAGGCAATCAGCCCCAGCATTTT
CAWSVGTGNQPQHF
>TRBV12-3/TRBV12-4|TRBJ1-1|NA|few
TGTGCCAGCTCCGGACAAATGAACACTGAAGCTTTCTTT
CASSGQMNTEAFF
>TRBV7-8|TRBJ1-2|TRBD1|NA
TGTGCCAGCAGCTGGAGAACCGGACAGGGTATAAATGGCTACACCTTC
CASSWRTGQGINGYTF
>TRBV7-2|TRBJ1-6|NA|NA
TGTGCCAGCAGCTTAGCGCGCGTAACCCTTATAGATAATTCACCCCTCCACTTT
CASSLARVTLIDNSPLHF
>TRBV11-2|TRBJ2-7|TRBD1|NA
TGTGCCAGCAGTTCCCCCGGGACAGGGTTGCGGGAGCAGTACTTC
CASSSPGTGLREQYF
>TRBV11-2|TRBJ2-7|TRBD2|NA
TGTGCCAGCAGCAAGCAGCCGGGGGGGCACGAGCAGTACTTC
CASSKQPGGHEQYF
>TRBV6-2/TRBV6-3|TRBJ1-2|NA|NA
TGTGCCAGCAGCCGGGGCGGGTACGGCTACACCTTC
CASSRGGYGYTF
>TRBV6-1|TRBJ1-5|NA|NA
TGTGCCAGCAGTGAAATGTGGGGGGAAAATCAGCCCCAGCATTTT
CASSEMWGENQPQHF
>TRBV11-3|TRBJ2-1|NA|NA
TGTGCCAGCAGCCCTAGCGGGGGGACAGGGGATCTTGAGCAGTTCTTC
CASSPSGGTGDLEQFF
>TRBV5-4|TRBJ1-1|NA|NA
TGTGCCAGCAGCTTCGGGGCCCCGCTACGGGGCACTGAAGCTTTCTTT
CASSFGAPLRGTEAFF
>TRBV21-1|TRBJ1-3|NA|NA
TGTGCCAGCAGCAAAGCGGCGGGACTTGCTGGAAACACCATATATTTT
CASSKAAGLAGNTIYF
>TRBV6-2/TRBV6-3|TRBJ1-5|NA|NA
TGTGCCAGCAGTACCCATGACAGGAATGGGCAGCCCCAGCATTTT
CASSTHDRNGQPQHF
>TRBV28|TRBJ2-7|NA|NA
TGTGCCAGCAGGTCGAACCGGGCCCCATCCTACGAGCAGTACTTC
CASRSNRAPSYEQYF
>TRBV9|TRBJ2-2|NA|NA
TGTGCCAGCAGCGTAGATATGAGACAAGGCCCTTCCGGGGAGCTGTTTTTT
CASSVDMRQGPSGELFF
>TRBV27|TRBJ2-3|TRBD2|NA
TGTGCTAGCAGGGGACTAGCGGGAGCAGATACGCAGTATTTT
CASRGLAGADTQYF